The clone carrying this T cell receptor beta chain was found many times. The antigen remains undetermined. The read falls 3 residues short of the CDR3 end, and the missing part is taken from the germline J gene. The data stem from a study of T cell clonality in common variable immunodeficiency. J lost 4 bases, V lost 4 bases, and 6 bases had no gene match. CDR1 and CDR2 (germline): MNHNS, SASEGT. The CDR3 is 15 residues long. Donors gave roughly 4.5 to 9 ml heparinized peripheral whole blood. Here immunoSEQ multiplex PCR was the method, and the copy in TCRdb shows in-frame clones only, minus some. The sample is made up of roughly 42,000 clones, none counted only once. General study results and limits: TCRbeta clonality was increased in CVID versus healthy controls.

This TCR derives from a person aged 18 to 75 in good health. The genes are TRBV6-1 and TRBJ1-5, with 8 nucleotides matching TRBD1. The sequenced sample was peripheral blood mononuclear cells. The CDR3 bases that were read are TGTGCCAGCAGTGCAGGACAGGGACAAAATCAGCCC. Its protein is CASSAGQGQNQP. The full-length CDR3 reads as CASSAGQGQNQPQHF.